What follows are 25 T cell receptor beta chains derived from one specimen sequenced in a study of T-cell reconstitution after alpha-beta-depleted transplantation in children. It was with unique molecular identifiers that the TCRbeta library was prepared. TCRdb used MiXCR to reprocess the PCR reads, holding one entry per CDR3 protein. The sample gives some 280,000 distinct CDR3 sequences, roughly 9.5% of which show up once; about 9.4% is in the top ten. This specimen consisted of PBMCs from the stem cell graft donor, obtained from the stem cell graft. These receptors were taken from a human donor who donated a stem cell graft to a child with SCID.

This chain connects TRBV5-1 to TRBJ2-1; 7 bases are a match to TRBD2. Losses at the gene ends were 4 bases for V and 5 bases for J; bases not matched to a gene: 9. Germline V CDR1 and CDR2: SGHRS, YFSETQ. This CDR3 comprises 15 residues. For the CDR3, the DNA is TGCGCCAGCAGCCAGGCGCGGGGGAGAGACAATGAGCAGTTCTTC. This gives the protein CASSQARGRDNEQFF.

This clonotype was recorded a few times. The chain has TRBV24-1 and TRBJ2-5; tentatively, D is TRBD1 (6 bases). CDR1 KGHDR and CDR2 SFDVKD come from the germline V gene. The CDR3 is 12 amino acids. The V end was cut by 8 bases, the J end by 5 bases, with 11 bases between. The CDR3 loop is CATTGVGETQYF. The DNA for the CDR3 is TGTGCCACCACAGGGGTAGGTGAGACCCAGTACTTC.

This clonotype was detected many times. The chain combines TRBV20-1 with TRBJ2-3, with D unclear. Germline V CDR1 and CDR2: DFQATT, SNEGSKA (reference sequence). V lost 0 bases and J 2 bases, leaving 9 bases between the germline ends. This CDR3 is built from 14 residues. The DNA for the CDR3 is TGCAGTGCTAGAGATTTGAAGTACACAGATACGCAGTATTTT. Translating it yields CSARDLKYTDTQYF.

The sample holds a few counts of this clonotype. This sequence joins TRBV7-9 and TRBJ2-5; unclear D gene. The CDR3 runs 14 residues. Germline V gene data show CDR1 as SEHNR and CDR2 as FQNEAQ (reference sequence). With 6 bases removed from V and 0 bases from J, the gap between germline ends came to 11 bases. The CDR3, as DNA: TGTGCCAGCAGGAATCCCGGGTACCAAGAGACCCAGTACTTC. Protein sequence: CASRNPGYQETQYF.

This sequence joins TRBV9 and TRBJ1-4; TRBD1 matches at 7 bases. The CDR3 length is 15 residues. V lost 4 bases and J lost 5; bases outside the gene matches: 8. Germline V gene sequence: CDR1 SGDLS, CDR2 YYNGEE. The CDR3: CASSPDRAGNEKLFF. CDR3 DNA: TGTGCCAGCAGCCCAGACAGGGCCGGCAATGAAAAACTGTTTTTT. Variable domain in full (rest from reference TRBV9 and TRBJ1-4): DSGVTQTPKHLITATGQRVTLRCSPRSGDLSVYWYQQSLDQGLQFLIQYYNGEERAKGNILERFSAQQFPDLHSELNLSSLELGDSALYFCASSPDRAGNEKLFFGSGTQLSVL.

The rearrangement links TRBV5-1 to TRBJ2-7; 10 bases agree with TRBD2. Trimming cost V 1 base and J 0 bases; bases outside gene matches: 4. CDR3 length equals 16 residues. The germline V gene has CDR1 SGHRS and CDR2 YFSETQ. CDR3 amino acids: CASSLQQRGGSYEQYF. In DNA, the CDR3 is TGCGCCAGCAGCTTGCAACAGCGGGGGGGCTCCTACGAGCAGTACTTC.

The chain uses TRBV20-1 and TRBJ2-1; D gene uncertain. The CDR3 extends over 11 amino acids. V gave up 1 base and J gave up 7 bases, with 5 bases separating them. CDR1 DFQATT and CDR2 SNEGSKA come from the germline V gene (reference sequence). Written as DNA, the CDR3 is TGCAGTGCTAGAGGGGTAAATGAGCAGTTCTTC. It codes for CSARGVNEQFF.

The V call is TRBV12-3 or TRBV12-4, the J call TRBJ1-2, with 8 positions matching TRBD1. The CDR3 runs to 13 residues. V was pared by 2 bases and J by 8 bases, with 4 bases of the junction left unmatched. CDR3 loop: CASSLRQGNGYTF. CDR3 nucleotide sequence: TGTGCCAGCAGTTTACGACAGGGGAACGGCTACACCTTC.

This clonotype was counted a few times. This chain links TRBV12-3 or TRBV12-4 with TRBJ1-4; D not certain. The CDR3 totals 11 residues. V was pared by 7 bases and J by 7 bases, with 7 bases between. This CDR3 is CASTRGEKLFF. CDR3 nucleotide sequence: TGTGCCAGCACGCGGGGTGAAAAACTGTTTTTT.

This clonotype was counted between two and nine times. The chain combines TRBV20-1 with TRBJ1-2, with TRBD1 matching 10 bases. Germline V gene lookup returns CDR1 DFQATT and CDR2 SNEGSKA (reference sequence). The CDR3 is 13 amino acids. J was trimmed by 4 bases and V by 6 bases; bases with no gene match: 5. CDR3 amino acids: CSAPGTGAYGYTF. The CDR3 bases are TGCAGTGCGCCCGGGACAGGGGCCTATGGCTACACCTTC.

The chain links TRBV6-2 or TRBV6-3 to TRBJ1-5, with D unclear. CDR1 is MNHEY, CDR2 SVGEGT, per germline. This CDR3 region has 15 residues. V lost 0 bases to trimming and J lost 1 base, with 7 bases between them. CDR3 nucleotide sequence: TGTGCCAGCAGTTACTCCGGCTTAAGCAATCAGCCCCAGCATTTT. Encoded protein: CASSYSGLSNQPQHF.

The sample holds many counts of this clonotype. This chain connects TRBV2 to TRBJ2-3; 11 positions match TRBD2. Trimming removed 9 bases from V and 6 bases from J; junction bases left unmatched: 8. The CDR3 loop spans 14 amino acids. CDR1 is SNHLY, CDR2 FYNNEI, per germline. The CDR3, as DNA: TGTGCCAGGAAAGGACTAGCGGGCGTCGATACGCAGTATTTT. Its translation is CARKGLAGVDTQYF.

V gene TRBV7-3 combines with J gene TRBJ2-4; TRBD1 agrees at 8 bases. V was clipped by 0 bases and J by 10 bases; unmatched bases: 8. The CDR3 consists of 15 residues. CDR1 is SGHTA, CDR2 FQGTGA, per germline. CDR3 DNA: TGTGCCAGCAGCTTAACCTCGGGACAGGATTTTATTCAGTACTTC. Its protein is CASSLTSGQDFIQYF.

This clonotype appeared many times. The genes are TRBV7-9 and TRBJ2-3; no definite D call. Trimming took off 7 bases at V and 4 bases at J, with 15 bases between the two ends. Germline V gives CDR1 SEHNR, CDR2 FQNEAQ (reference sequence). CDR3 size: 14 residues. CDR3 DNA: TGTGCCAGCACCCATTATGACTTCGCAGATACGCAGTATTTT. Protein sequence: CASTHYDFADTQYF.

This clonotype was seen many times. The J gene is TRBJ2-1, the V gene TRBV24-1, with unresolved D. CDR1 and CDR2 from the germline V gene are KGHDR and SFDVKD. The CDR3 length is 13 residues. Trimming removed 5 bases from V and 5 bases from J, with 9 bases in between. CDR3 sequence: CATSAPDDNEQFF. The CDR3 bases are TGTGCCACCAGTGCCCCGGACGACAATGAGCAGTTCTTC.

This clonotype was seen a few times. The chain links TRBV3-1 to TRBJ1-1; 11 bases are shared with TRBD1. The trim removed 4 bases at V and 6 bases at J, leaving 4 bases unmatched. CDR3 length: 14 amino acids. The germline gives CDR1 LGHDT, CDR2 YNNKEL (reference sequence). CDR3 region: CASSLVDRGPEAFF. The CDR3 region has the DNA TGTGCCAGCAGCCTCGTGGACAGGGGGCCTGAAGCTTTCTTT.

V is TRBV20-1 and J is TRBJ1-2; D call uncertain. Deletions cut 3 bases from V and 4 bases from J, with 6 bases between. The V gene's germline CDR1 is DFQATT and CDR2 SNEGSKA (reference sequence). This CDR3 is 11 amino acids long. CDR3 bases: TGCAGTGCTAGCCCTGTCTATGGCTACACCTTC. It translates to CSASPVYGYTF.

The chain employs TRBV5-1 and TRBJ2-7, with 11 bases identical to TRBD1. Per germline, CDR1 SGHRS and CDR2 YFSETQ. After removal of 4 bases from V and 3 bases from J, the junction contained 6 bases not matched to a gene. This CDR3 comprises 15 residues. Written as DNA, the CDR3 is TGCGCCAGCAGCGCCCCGGGACAGGGGGTCTACGAGCAGTACTTC. Amino acids: CASSAPGQGVYEQYF.

The chain links TRBV18 to TRBJ2-7; D uncertain. Germline assignment: CDR1 KGHSH and CDR2 LQKENI. V lost 3 bases and J lost 3, with 9 bases in between. CDR3 length: 13 residues. CDR3 sequence reads: CASSPVQFYEQYF. CDR3 coding DNA: TGTGCCAGCTCACCTGTCCAATTCTACGAGCAGTACTTC. Full variable domain (rest looked up from reference TRBV18 and TRBJ2-7): NAGVMQNPRHLVRRRGQEARLRCSPMKGHSHVYWYRQLPEEGLKFMVYLQKENIIDESGMPKERFSAEFPKEGPSILRIQQVVRGDSAAYFCASSPVQFYEQYFGPGTRLTVT.

This clonotype was seen repeatedly, ten times or more. The chain is built from TRBV27 and TRBJ1-1, with D hard to call. The CDR3 is 13 amino acids. CDR1 is MNHEY and CDR2 is SMNVEV in the germline V gene (reference sequence). The V end was cut by 6 bases, the J end by 5 bases, with 13 bases between. The CDR3 loop is CASRMSGGTEAFF. CDR3 nucleotide sequence: TGTGCCAGCAGAATGTCCGGAGGGACTGAAGCTTTCTTT.

The rearrangement uses TRBV29-1 and TRBJ2-1; tentatively, D is TRBD1 or TRBD2 (6 bases each). V gave up 3 bases and J gave up 9 bases, with 12 bases separating them. The CDR3 extends over 12 amino acids. Germline V gene data show CDR1 as SQVTM and CDR2 as ANQGSEA. The DNA for the CDR3 is TGCAGCGTTGATCACAGGGAGGCTGAGCAGTTCTTC. It translates to CSVDHREAEQFF.

Only a few counts were recorded for this clonotype. The genes are TRBV18 and TRBJ2-5; no definite D call. The germline V gene encodes CDR1 KGHSH and CDR2 LQKENI. The germline V and J ends were trimmed by 2 bases and 5 bases, with 12 bases remaining between them. This CDR3 comprises 14 residues. CDR3 sequence: CASSPYPSEETQYF. The CDR3 DNA sequence: TGTGCCAGCTCACCATACCCAAGCGAGGAGACCCAGTACTTC.

This clonotype was counted ten times or more. The chain joins TRBV5-6 to TRBJ1-2; unclear D gene. The germline V and J ends were trimmed by 4 bases and 5 bases, with 9 bases remaining between them. CDR3 size: 12 residues. Per the germline V gene, CDR1 is SGHDT and CDR2 is YYEEEE. CDR3 in amino acids: CASSRTTYGYTF. The CDR3 region has the DNA TGTGCCAGCAGCCGTACGACGTATGGCTACACCTTC.

The rearrangement links TRBV2 to TRBJ1-6; maybe TRBD1 (5 bases). CDR1 is SNHLY and CDR2 is FYNNEI in the germline V gene. This CDR3 has 15 residues. V gave up 5 bases and J gave up 10 bases, with 18 bases separating them. The CDR3 spells CASSPRQAGNSPLHF. The CDR3 DNA follows: TGTGCCAGCAGTCCCCGCCAAGCAGGGAACTCACCCCTCCACTTT.

This chain links TRBV14 with TRBJ2-7, with D maybe TRBD2 (5 bases). Germline V lookup: CDR1 SGHDN, CDR2 FVKESK. Trimming removed 6 bases at V and 3 bases at J, with 9 bases between. This CDR3 has 12 amino acids. CDR3 nucleotide sequence: TGTGCCAGCAGACTAAGCGGCTACGAGCAGTACTTC. It translates to CASRLSGYEQYF.